These T cell receptor beta chains were read from a single sample in a study of T cells after yellow fever vaccination. TCRdb fed the 5' RACE reads into MiXCR, producing one record per CDR3 protein. The sample comprises 150,000 to 200,000 distinct CDR3 sequences, 6% to 7.5% of which are singletons, and 2.5% rests with the top ten. The material sequenced was CD4+ T cells sorted from PBMCs, taken about 5 days after the first yellow fever vaccination. These receptors came from a man in his late teens or twenties who received the YFV17D yellow fever vaccine. Each CDR3 is given with its conserved first and last residue. The D gene is left open where the match is weak. Expanded clones get a size class; other rows say once, few or many, or leave the size out.

V gene,CDR3 length,D gene,J gene,clone size,CDR3 DNA,CDR3 protein
TRBV5-6,12,.,TRBJ1-2,.,TGTGCCATGGGCTCCGGACTCCATGGCTACACCTTC,CAMGSGLHGYTF
TRBV11-2,12,.,TRBJ2-3,.,TGTGCCAGCAGCCGTATTGCAGATACGCAGTATTTT,CASSRIADTQYF
TRBV4-3,16,TRBD1,TRBJ2-3,many,TGCGCCAGCAGCCAGCTGCAGGGGGCGGGCACAGATACGCAGTATTTT,CASSQLQGAGTDTQYF
TRBV11-2,16,.,TRBJ2-6,.,TGTGCCAGCAGCTTAGATAGGGTCTCTGGGGCCAACGTCCTGACTTTC,CASSLDRVSGANVLTF
TRBV2,15,.,TRBJ1-1,many,TGTGCCAGCCTGACAACTTTCGGGAGGGGGACTGAAGCTTTCTTT,CASLTTFGRGTEAFF
TRBV20-1,16,TRBD2,TRBJ2-1,few,TGCAGTGCTAGAGATCCCGCGACTAGCGGGAACAATGAGCAGTTCTTC,CSARDPATSGNNEQFF
TRBV10-2,14,TRBD2,TRBJ2-3,many,TGCGCCAGCGGGGGACTAGCGGGCGCAGATACGCAGTATTTT,CASGGLAGADTQYF
TRBV11-3,15,.,TRBJ1-5,.,TGTGCCAGCAGCTTGAGAGGGGGAAGCAATCAGCCCCAGCATTTT,CASSLRGGSNQPQHF
TRBV20-1,13,.,TRBJ2-7,many,TGCAGTGCTATTCTAGGGACGGCGGGGGAGCAGTACTTC,CSAILGTAGEQYF
TRBV4-2,14,.,TRBJ2-1,many,TGTGCCAGCAGCCAACAAGTACTGGGCAATGAGCAGTTCTTC,CASSQQVLGNEQFF
TRBV4-3,15,.,TRBJ2-7,.,TGCGCCAGCAGCCAAGGGGGCCACGGAACCTACGAGCAGTACTTC,CASSQGGHGTYEQYF
TRBV27,19,.,TRBJ2-3,few,TGTGCCAGCAGTTTATTCTGTTGGCCCCTTACTAGACTGGCAGATACGCAGTATTTT,CASSLFCWPLTRLADTQYF
TRBV11-2,12,.,TRBJ2-5,few,TGTGCCAGCAGTCCTAACACAGAGACCCAGTACTTC,CASSPNTETQYF
TRBV25-1,13,.,TRBJ1-4,many,TGTGCCAGCAGTGAATGGGGCGGTGAAAAACTGTTTTTT,CASSEWGGEKLFF
TRBV11-2,13,.,TRBJ2-7,many,TGTGCCAGCAGCTTTGAGGGGGGCGGCGAGCAGTACTTC,CASSFEGGGEQYF
TRBV6-2/TRBV6-3,12,TRBD2,TRBJ2-7,few,TGTGCCAGCATCGATGGGGGACTACGGCAGTACTTC,CASIDGGLRQYF
TRBV7-9,11,.,TRBJ1-4,few,TGTGCCAGCAGTTTTAATGAAAAACTGTTTTTT,CASSFNEKLFF
TRBV20-1,16,TRBD1,TRBJ2-1,.,TGCAGTGCTAGAGCAGACGGCAGGGGGCTCAGGAATGAGCAGTTCTTC,CSARADGRGLRNEQFF
TRBV3-1,16,TRBD2,TRBJ2-3,many,TGTGCCAGCAGCCATCAGAGACTAGCGGGAACAGATACGCAGTATTTT,CASSHQRLAGTDTQYF
TRBV24-1,15,.,TRBJ2-5,.,TGTGCCACCAGTGACCATCGGGACGCTGAAGAGACCCAGTACTTC,CATSDHRDAEETQYF
TRBV7-7,15,.,TRBJ2-5,.,TGTGCTAGCAGCCTGATTGAGGGGGAGCAAGAGACCCAGTACTTC,CASSLIEGEQETQYF
TRBV5-6,13,.,TRBJ2-3,.,TGTGCCAGCAGCTTGATTTCCGCGGATACGCAGTATTTT,CASSLISADTQYF
TRBV9,13,.,TRBJ2-1,many,TGTGCCAGCAGCGTCGGACCGAACAATGAGCAGTTCTTC,CASSVGPNNEQFF
TRBV4-3,15,TRBD1,TRBJ1-6,many,TGCGCCAGCAGCCGGGGACAGATCTATAATTCACCCCTCCACTTT,CASSRGQIYNSPLHF
TRBV5-1,14,TRBD1,TRBJ2-1,many,TGCGCCAGCAGCGGGGGAGACAGGGTGGCTGAGCAGTTCTTC,CASSGGDRVAEQFF
TRBV6-1,14,.,TRBJ2-3,many,TGTGCCAGCAGTGAAGGTGGGGTCACAGATACGCAGTATTTT,CASSEGGVTDTQYF
TRBV5-6,16,.,TRBJ2-1,few,TGTGCCAGCAGCTTGACCAGGGATAGCTCCTACAATGAGCAGTTCTTC,CASSLTRDSSYNEQFF
TRBV20-1,15,.,TRBJ1-6,.,TGCAGTGCCGCCTCCCGGTGGGGGCTGATAGCACCCCTCCACTTT,CSAASRWGLIAPLHF
TRBV27,12,.,TRBJ2-7,.,TGTGCCAGTGGACTTCTACACTACGAGCAGTACTTC,CASGLLHYEQYF
TRBV6-2/TRBV6-3,13,TRBD1,TRBJ2-7,many,TGTGCCAGCAGTTTCACAGGGGACGGCGAGCAGTACTTC,CASSFTGDGEQYF
TRBV6-2/TRBV6-3,19,TRBD1,TRBJ1-1,few,TGTGCCAGCAGTTACCCGACGGGACAGGGATCGGCGTTTCAGACTGAAGCTTTCTTT,CASSYPTGQGSAFQTEAFF
TRBV4-3,15,.,TRBJ2-1,many,TGCGCCAGCAGCCAAGGAACTCGCTCCTACAATGAGCAGTTCTTC,CASSQGTRSYNEQFF
TRBV19,17,.,TRBJ2-2,.,TGTGCCAGTAGTACATCAAGGGGACAAGCGAACACCGGGGAGCTGTTTTTT,CASSTSRGQANTGELFF
TRBV10-3,17,.,TRBJ2-3,many,TGTGCCATCAGTGAGTCTGGGGCCGAACCTAGCACAGATACGCAGTATTTT,CAISESGAEPSTDTQYF
TRBV4-3,17,TRBD2,TRBJ2-5,few,TGCGCCAGCAGCCAAGTGGAAGCGGGATCGTACCAAGAGACCCAGTACTTC,CASSQVEAGSYQETQYF
TRBV5-1,16,.,TRBJ2-3,many,TGCGCCAGCAGCTTGGATGCGGGGGCCAACACAGATACGCAGTATTTT,CASSLDAGANTDTQYF
TRBV9,15,.,TRBJ2-2,many,TGTGCCAGCAGCGTAGATGTGGTTCACACCGGGGAGCTGTTTTTT,CASSVDVVHTGELFF
TRBV27,14,.,TRBJ1-6,many,TGTGCCAGCAGTCCGAGCTCCTATAATTCACCCCTCCACTTT,CASSPSSYNSPLHF
TRBV20-1,15,.,TRBJ2-1,few,TGCAGTGCTAGCTCCCAAGGCAGGGCAGGTTCTGAGCAGTTCTTC,CSASSQGRAGSEQFF
TRBV20-1,16,.,TRBJ1-5,many,TGCAGTGCTAGAGGGATAGACAGTCGAACCGGTCAGCCCCAGCATTTT,CSARGIDSRTGQPQHF
TRBV5-6,19,TRBD1,TRBJ1-5,many,TGTGCCAGCAGCTCTCCCGATCGGCCGGGACAGGGACGAAATCAGCCCCAGCATTTT,CASSSPDRPGQGRNQPQHF
TRBV10-3,13,.,TRBJ1-1,many,TGTGCCATCAGTGAGGGCAGGGCGACTGAAGCTTTCTTT,CAISEGRATEAFF
TRBV4-2,16,.,TRBJ2-1,many,TGTGCCAGCAGCCCGCGGACAGTAGTACTCTACAATGAGCAGTTCTTC,CASSPRTVVLYNEQFF
TRBV5-1,15,.,TRBJ2-5,.,TGCGCCAGCAGCTTGTGGTGGATGCCCTCAGAGACCCAGTACTTC,CASSLWWMPSETQYF
TRBV28,14,TRBD1,TRBJ1-1,many,TGTGCCAGCACTACGGGACAGGGACGGACTGAAGCTTTCTTT,CASTTGQGRTEAFF
TRBV29-1,13,.,TRBJ1-1,few,TGCAGCGTTGAACTACAGATGAACACTGAAGCTTTCTTT,CSVELQMNTEAFF
TRBV20-1,14,.,TRBJ2-2,.,TGCAGTGCTAGAGACCCCTTTGGCACCGGGGAGCTGTTTTTT,CSARDPFGTGELFF
TRBV11-2,13,.,TRBJ2-1,many,TGTGCCAGCAGCCTGGACGAGGGAAGTGAGCAGTTCTTC,CASSLDEGSEQFF
TRBV12-3/TRBV12-4,16,.,TRBJ1-4,few,TGTGCCAGCAGCGCCCAGTCAGGGGTAGTAGGTGAAAAACTGTTTTTT,CASSAQSGVVGEKLFF
TRBV6-5,14,.,TRBJ2-1,many,TGTGCCAGCAGGAGGGTGACCGTTGACAATGAGCAGTTCTTC,CASRRVTVDNEQFF
TRBV12-3/TRBV12-4,16,TRBD1,TRBJ1-2,few,TGTGCCAGCAGTTTTGGGGTAGGACGGACAGGGCATGGCTACACCTTC,CASSFGVGRTGHGYTF
TRBV4-1,15,.,TRBJ2-5,many,TGCGCCAGCAGCCTGCCGGACGCCAGAGGGGAGACCCAGTACTTC,CASSLPDARGETQYF
TRBV24-1,14,.,TRBJ1-5,few,TGTGCCACCAGTGATACAACAGGGAATCAGCCCCAGCATTTT,CATSDTTGNQPQHF
TRBV5-4,14,.,TRBJ1-1,.,TGTGCCAGCAGCTTCGGACAGATGAACACTGAAGCTTTCTTT,CASSFGQMNTEAFF
TRBV7-2,15,TRBD1,TRBJ1-2,few,TGTGCCAGCAGCTCAGGACCCGACAGGGTGTATGGCTACACCTTC,CASSSGPDRVYGYTF
TRBV6-1,19,.,TRBJ1-5,.,TGTGCCAGCAGTGGGAGAATATACCGGGACCAAAAAGGCAATCAGCCCCAGCATTTT,CASSGRIYRDQKGNQPQHF
TRBV27,16,TRBD2,TRBJ2-5,many,TGTGCCAGCAGGCGGACTAGCGGGGCCACAGGGGAGACCCAGTACTTC,CASRRTSGATGETQYF
TRBV6-2/TRBV6-3,15,.,TRBJ2-5,.,TGTGCCAGCAGTTATACGGGGACCTATCAAGAGACCCAGTACTTC,CASSYTGTYQETQYF